This T cell receptor beta chain was sequenced during a study of shared clonotypes between healthy human individuals. As for this clone: Its antigen is unidentified.

Germline assignment: CDR1 SGHNT and CDR2 YYREEE (reference sequence). The CDR3 covers 17 residues. The V end was cut by 0 bases, the J end by 0 bases, with 10 bases between. Broader study findings: Relative to memory subsets, naive subsets generally showed larger estimated richness. Lower generation probabilities were found for non-shared clonotypes than for those shared by all four donors. The genetic and exposure-history diversity represented was limited by few donors.

The deep-level immunoSEQ assay was used. Using immunoSEQ multiplex PCR, the repertoire was profiled, and TCRdb retains in-frame clones only, with some absent. The sample has roughly 2.6 million clones, about 92% seen once. The source of this sequence is a young man in good health. Sequences were obtained from naive CD4+ T cells sorted from blood. Indicated subset: CD45RA+ positively selected. V and J are TRBV5-4 and TRBJ2-6; tentatively, D is TRBD2 (5 bases). The CDR3 DNA sequence: TGTGCCAGCAGCTTGGGAGGGCCTTTCTCTGGGGCCAACGTCCTGACTTTC. Amino acid sequence: CASSLGGPFSGANVLTF.